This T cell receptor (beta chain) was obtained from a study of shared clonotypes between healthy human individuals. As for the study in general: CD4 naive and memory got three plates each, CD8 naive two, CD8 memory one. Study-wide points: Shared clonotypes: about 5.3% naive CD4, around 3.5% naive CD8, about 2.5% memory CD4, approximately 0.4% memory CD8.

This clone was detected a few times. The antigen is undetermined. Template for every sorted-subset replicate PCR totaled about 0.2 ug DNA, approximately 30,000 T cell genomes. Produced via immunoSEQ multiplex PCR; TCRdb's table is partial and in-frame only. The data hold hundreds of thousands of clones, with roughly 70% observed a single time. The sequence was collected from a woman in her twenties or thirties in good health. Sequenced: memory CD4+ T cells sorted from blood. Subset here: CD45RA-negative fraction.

CDR3 sequence reads: CASSLLGQGVYEQYF. The DNA of the CDR3 is TGTGCCAGCAGCTTGTTGGGACAGGGAGTCTACGAGCAGTACTTC. The rearrangement joins TRBV5-5 to TRBJ2-7; 9 bases agree with TRBD1. Trimming cost V 1 base and J 3 bases; bases outside gene matches: 5. The CDR3 is made up of 15 amino acids. Germline V gives CDR1 SGHKS, CDR2 YYEKEE (reference sequence).